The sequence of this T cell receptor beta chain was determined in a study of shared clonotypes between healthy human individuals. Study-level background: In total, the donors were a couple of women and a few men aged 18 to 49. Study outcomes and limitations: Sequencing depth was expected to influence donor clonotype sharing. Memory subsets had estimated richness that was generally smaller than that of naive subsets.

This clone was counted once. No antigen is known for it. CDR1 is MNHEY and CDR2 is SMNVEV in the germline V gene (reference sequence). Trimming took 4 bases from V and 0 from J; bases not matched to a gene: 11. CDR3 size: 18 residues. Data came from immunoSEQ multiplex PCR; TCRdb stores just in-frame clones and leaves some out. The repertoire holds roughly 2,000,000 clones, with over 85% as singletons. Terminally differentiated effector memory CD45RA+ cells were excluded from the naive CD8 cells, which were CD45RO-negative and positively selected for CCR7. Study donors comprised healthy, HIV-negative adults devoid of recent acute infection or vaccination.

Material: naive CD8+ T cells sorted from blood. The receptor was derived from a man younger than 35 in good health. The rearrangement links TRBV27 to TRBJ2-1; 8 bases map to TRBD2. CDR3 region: CASSSITPSGSSYNEQFF. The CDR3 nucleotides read TGTGCCAGCAGTTCCATTACCCCAAGCGGGAGCTCCTACAATGAGCAGTTCTTC.